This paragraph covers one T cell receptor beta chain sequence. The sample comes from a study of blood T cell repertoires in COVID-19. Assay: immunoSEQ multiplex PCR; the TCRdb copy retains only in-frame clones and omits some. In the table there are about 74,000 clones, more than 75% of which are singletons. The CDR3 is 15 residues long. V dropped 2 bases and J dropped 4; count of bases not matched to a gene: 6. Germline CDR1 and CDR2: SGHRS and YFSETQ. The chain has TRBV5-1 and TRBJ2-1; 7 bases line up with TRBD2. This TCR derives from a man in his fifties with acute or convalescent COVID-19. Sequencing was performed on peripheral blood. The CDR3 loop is CASSFGGSVYNEQFF. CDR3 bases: TGCGCCAGCAGCTTCGGCGGGAGCGTGTACAATGAGCAGTTCTTC.